What follows describes a single TCR beta chain. Its antigen is undetermined. This sample stems from a study of early stage breast cancer tumors. Findings and caveats of the study: Most shared enriched TCRB sequences were commonly generated ones.

The junction had 14 bases not matched to a gene; V was cut back by 10 bases and J by 4 bases. Germline CDR1 is LNHDA and CDR2 is SQIVND (reference sequence). The CDR3 loop spans 18 amino acids. Assay used: immunoSEQ multiplex PCR; TCRdb lists only in-frame clones, some missing. The table includes 50,000 to 65,000 clones, just over 90% detected once. The chain combines TRBV19 with TRBJ2-2; 14 bases match TRBD2. Sequencing was carried out using blood. The sequence derives from a person aged 70 to 79 with breast cancer. The CDR3 DNA reads as TGTGCCACCATCAGGACTAGCGGGAGGACTATGGGCACCGGGGAGCTGTTTTTT. Translation gives CATIRTSGRTMGTGELFF.